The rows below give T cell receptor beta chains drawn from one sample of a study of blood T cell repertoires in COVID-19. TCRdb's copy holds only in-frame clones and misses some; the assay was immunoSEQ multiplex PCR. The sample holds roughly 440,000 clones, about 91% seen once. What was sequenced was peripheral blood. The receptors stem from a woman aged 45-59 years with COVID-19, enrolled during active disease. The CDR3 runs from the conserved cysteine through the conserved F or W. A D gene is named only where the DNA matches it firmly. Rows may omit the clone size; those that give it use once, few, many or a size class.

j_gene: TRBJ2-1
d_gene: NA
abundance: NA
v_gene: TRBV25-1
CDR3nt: TGTGCCAGCAGTGAATATGGTGGCGGGGGCGTATACAATGAGCAGTTCTTC
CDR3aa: CASSEYGGGGVYNEQFF

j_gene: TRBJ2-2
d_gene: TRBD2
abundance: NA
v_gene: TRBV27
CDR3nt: TGTGCCAGCAGTTCGGGAGGGTATGGCACCGGGGAGCTGTTTTTT
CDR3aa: CASSSGGYGTGELFF

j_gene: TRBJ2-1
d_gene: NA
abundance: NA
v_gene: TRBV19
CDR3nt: TGTGCCAGTACCCGGTCTGTGGGGGCGAAAGCGAATGAGCAGTTCTTC
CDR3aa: CASTRSVGAKANEQFF

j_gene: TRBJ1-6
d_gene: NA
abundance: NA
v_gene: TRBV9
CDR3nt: TGTGCCAGCAGTGACACTTATAATTCACCCCTCCACTTT
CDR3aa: CASSDTYNSPLHF

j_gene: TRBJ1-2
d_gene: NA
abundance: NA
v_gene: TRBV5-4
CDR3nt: TGTGCCAGCAGCAAAGGACTCTCATCGGCTAACTATGGCTACACCTTC
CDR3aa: CASSKGLSSANYGYTF

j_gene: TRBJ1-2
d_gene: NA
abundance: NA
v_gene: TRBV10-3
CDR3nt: TGTGCCATCAGTGCGGACAGCCCTAACTATGGCTACACCTTC
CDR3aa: CAISADSPNYGYTF

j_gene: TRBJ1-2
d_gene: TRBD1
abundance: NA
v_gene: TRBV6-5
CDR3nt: TGTGCCAGCGACTCTGGGACAGGGGACCACTACACCTTC
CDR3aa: CASDSGTGDHYTF

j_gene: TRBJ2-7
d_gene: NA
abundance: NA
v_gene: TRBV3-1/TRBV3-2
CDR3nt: TGTGCCAGCAGCCAAGTCGGTTCCGTCGCCGGGTCCTACGAGCAGTACTTC
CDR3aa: CASSQVGSVAGSYEQYF

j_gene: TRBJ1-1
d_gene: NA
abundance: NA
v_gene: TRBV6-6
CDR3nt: TGTGCCAGCAGTTACTCTAGGGGCCCCATGAACACTGAAGCTTTCTTT
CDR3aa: CASSYSRGPMNTEAFF

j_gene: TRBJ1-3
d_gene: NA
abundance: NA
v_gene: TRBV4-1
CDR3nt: TGCGCCAGCAGCCAAGTGACCTCTCGGGCTGGAAACACCATATATTTT
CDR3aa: CASSQVTSRAGNTIYF

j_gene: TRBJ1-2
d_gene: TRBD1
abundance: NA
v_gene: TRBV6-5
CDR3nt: TGTGCCAGCCGAGTCGGACAGGGGGGCTATGGCTACACCTTC
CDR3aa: CASRVGQGGYGYTF

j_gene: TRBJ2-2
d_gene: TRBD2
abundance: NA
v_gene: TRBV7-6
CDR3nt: TGTGCCAGCAGCCCGGGGACTAGCGGCCGATACACCGGGGAGCTGTTTTTT
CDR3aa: CASSPGTSGRYTGELFF

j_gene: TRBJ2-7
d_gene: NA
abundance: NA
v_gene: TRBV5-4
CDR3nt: TGTGCCAGCAGCTTGGGGGCGGGGCGAGCCTACGAGCAGTACTTC
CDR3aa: CASSLGAGRAYEQYF

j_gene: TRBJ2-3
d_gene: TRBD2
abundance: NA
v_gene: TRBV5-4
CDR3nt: TGTGCCAGCAGAACGGCGGGGGGAGATACGCAGTATTTT
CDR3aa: CASRTAGGDTQYF

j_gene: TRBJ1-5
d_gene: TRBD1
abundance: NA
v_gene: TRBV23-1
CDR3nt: TGCGCCAGCAGTCAATCCCGGGACAGGATCTATAGCAATCAGCCCCAGCATTTT
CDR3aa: CASSQSRDRIYSNQPQHF

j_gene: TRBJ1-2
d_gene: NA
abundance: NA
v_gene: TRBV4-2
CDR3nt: TGTGCCAGCAGCCAAGATCCCCGGGGTGGCTACACCTTC
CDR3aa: CASSQDPRGGYTF

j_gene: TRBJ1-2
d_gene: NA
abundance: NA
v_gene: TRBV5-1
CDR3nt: TGCGCCAGCAGCTACAGTGGGGGGGCTAATGGCTACACCTTC
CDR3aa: CASSYSGGANGYTF

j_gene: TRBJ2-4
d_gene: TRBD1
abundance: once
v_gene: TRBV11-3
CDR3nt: TGTGCCAGCAGCTTAGATGGGACAGGGAGGAACATTCAGTACTTC
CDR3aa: CASSLDGTGRNIQYF

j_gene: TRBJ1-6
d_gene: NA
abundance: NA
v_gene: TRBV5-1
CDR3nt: TGCGCCAGCAGCTTGGCAGGTCAGGGCGGACGGAATTCACCCCTCCACTTT
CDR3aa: CASSLAGQGGRNSPLHF

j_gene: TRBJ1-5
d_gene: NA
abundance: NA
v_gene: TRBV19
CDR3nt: TGTGCCAGTAGTATGATGAGGGATCAGCCCCAGCATTTT
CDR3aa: CASSMMRDQPQHF

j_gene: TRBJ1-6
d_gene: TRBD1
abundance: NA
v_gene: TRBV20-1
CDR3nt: TGCAGTGCTAGTCGCCAGGGGGATTCACCCCTCCACTTT
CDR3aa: CSASRQGDSPLHF

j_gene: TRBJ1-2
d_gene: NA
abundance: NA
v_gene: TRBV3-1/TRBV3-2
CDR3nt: TGTGCCAGCAGCCAAGGAGGATTTAACTATGGCTACACCTTC
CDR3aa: CASSQGGFNYGYTF

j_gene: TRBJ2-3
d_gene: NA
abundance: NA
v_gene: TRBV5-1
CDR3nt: TGCGCCAGCAGTTTGCAGGGGGGTACGCAGTATTTT
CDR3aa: CASSLQGGTQYF

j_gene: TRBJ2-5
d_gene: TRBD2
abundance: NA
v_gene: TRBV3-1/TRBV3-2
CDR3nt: TGTGCCAGCAGCCAAGCGGGGAGGGAGGGAGAGACCCAGTACTTC
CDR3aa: CASSQAGREGETQYF

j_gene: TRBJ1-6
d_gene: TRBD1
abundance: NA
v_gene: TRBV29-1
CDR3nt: TGCAGGACGGGACAGCAACACTTT
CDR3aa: CRTGQQHF

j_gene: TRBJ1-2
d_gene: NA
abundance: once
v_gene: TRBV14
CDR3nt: TGTGCCAGCAGCCCTACCTACAGGGTGGACTACACCTTC
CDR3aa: CASSPTYRVDYTF

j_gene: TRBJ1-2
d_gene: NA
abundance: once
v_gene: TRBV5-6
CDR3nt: TGTGCCAGCAGCTTGGAGAGGAGGTTCGCCTTC
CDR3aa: CASSLERRFAF

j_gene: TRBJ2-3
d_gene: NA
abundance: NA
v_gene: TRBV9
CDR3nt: TGTGCCAGCAGCGTAGTGATGAGTGTGCGGGGGCCATCCACAGATACGCAGTATTTT
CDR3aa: CASSVVMSVRGPSTDTQYF

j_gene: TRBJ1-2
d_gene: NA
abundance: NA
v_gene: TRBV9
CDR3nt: TGTGCCAGCAGCGTAGGGGTTCGGGTGTTCGATGGCTACACCTTC
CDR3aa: CASSVGVRVFDGYTF

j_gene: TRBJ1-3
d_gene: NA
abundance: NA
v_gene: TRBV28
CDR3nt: TGTGCCAGCAGTTCAGCGGATAGCTCTGGAAACACCATATATTTT
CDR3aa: CASSSADSSGNTIYF

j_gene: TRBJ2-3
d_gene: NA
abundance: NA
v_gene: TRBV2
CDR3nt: TGTGCCAGCAGTGAAGGCAGCGGCTTACTCTATTTT
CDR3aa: CASSEGSGLLYF

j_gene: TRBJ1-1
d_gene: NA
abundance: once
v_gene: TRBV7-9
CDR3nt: TGTGCCAGCAGCTTAAGGGGAAATACTGAAGCTTTCTTT
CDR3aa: CASSLRGNTEAFF

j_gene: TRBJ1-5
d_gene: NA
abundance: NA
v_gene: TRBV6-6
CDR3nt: TGTGCCAGCAGACCCGGACAGCTATCTTCGCCCCAGCATTTT
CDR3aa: CASRPGQLSSPQHF

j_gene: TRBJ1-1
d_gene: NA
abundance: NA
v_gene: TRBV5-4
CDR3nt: TGTGCCAGCAGCTTGTTACAGATGAACACTGAAGCTTTCTTT
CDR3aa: CASSLLQMNTEAFF

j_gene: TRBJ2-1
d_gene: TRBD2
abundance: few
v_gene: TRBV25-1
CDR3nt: TGTGCCAGCAGTGAATATAGGACTAGCGGGGGTTACAATGAGCAGTTCTTC
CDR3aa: CASSEYRTSGGYNEQFF

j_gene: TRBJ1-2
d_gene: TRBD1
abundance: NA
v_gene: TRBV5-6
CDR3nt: TGTGCCAGCAGCTGGGGACAGAGCTATGGCTACACCTTC
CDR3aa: CASSWGQSYGYTF

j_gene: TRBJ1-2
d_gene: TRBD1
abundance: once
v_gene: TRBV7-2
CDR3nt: TGTGCCAGCAGCTTTAAGACAGGGACCAACTATGGCTACACCTTC
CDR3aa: CASSFKTGTNYGYTF

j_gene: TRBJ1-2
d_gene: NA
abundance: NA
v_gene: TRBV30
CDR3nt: TGTGCCTGGAGATTCGTGTGGCCTAACTATGGCTACACCTTC
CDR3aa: CAWRFVWPNYGYTF

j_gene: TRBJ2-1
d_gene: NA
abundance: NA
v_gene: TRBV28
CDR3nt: TGTGCCAGCAGTTCACCAGGGGAACCGTTCTTC
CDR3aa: CASSSPGEPFF

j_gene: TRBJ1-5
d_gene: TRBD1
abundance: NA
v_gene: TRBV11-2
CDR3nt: TGTGCCAGCAGCTTGGACAGGGAGCAGCCCCAGCATTTT
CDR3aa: CASSLDREQPQHF

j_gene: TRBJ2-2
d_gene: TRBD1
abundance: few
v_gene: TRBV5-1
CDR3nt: TGCGCCAGCAGCCTACGACAGGGGCAGAACACCGGGGAGCTGTTTTTT
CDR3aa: CASSLRQGQNTGELFF

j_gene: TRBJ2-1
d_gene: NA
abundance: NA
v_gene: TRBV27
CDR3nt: TGTGCCAGCAGTTACAATGCAGGGGACGATGAGCAGTTCTTC
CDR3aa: CASSYNAGDDEQFF

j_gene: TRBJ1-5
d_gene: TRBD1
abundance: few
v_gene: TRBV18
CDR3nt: TGTGCCAGCTCACCCCAGGGGGCGCAGGGTCAGCCCCAGCATTTT
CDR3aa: CASSPQGAQGQPQHF

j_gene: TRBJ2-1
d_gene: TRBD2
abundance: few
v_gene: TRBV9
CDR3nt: TGTGCCAGCAGCATCAAGACTAGCCGACCTAATGAGCAGTTCTTC
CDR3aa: CASSIKTSRPNEQFF

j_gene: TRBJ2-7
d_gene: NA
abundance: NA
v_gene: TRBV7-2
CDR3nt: TGTGCCAGCAGCTTAGGGGCCCCCTACGAGCAGTACTTC
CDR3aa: CASSLGAPYEQYF